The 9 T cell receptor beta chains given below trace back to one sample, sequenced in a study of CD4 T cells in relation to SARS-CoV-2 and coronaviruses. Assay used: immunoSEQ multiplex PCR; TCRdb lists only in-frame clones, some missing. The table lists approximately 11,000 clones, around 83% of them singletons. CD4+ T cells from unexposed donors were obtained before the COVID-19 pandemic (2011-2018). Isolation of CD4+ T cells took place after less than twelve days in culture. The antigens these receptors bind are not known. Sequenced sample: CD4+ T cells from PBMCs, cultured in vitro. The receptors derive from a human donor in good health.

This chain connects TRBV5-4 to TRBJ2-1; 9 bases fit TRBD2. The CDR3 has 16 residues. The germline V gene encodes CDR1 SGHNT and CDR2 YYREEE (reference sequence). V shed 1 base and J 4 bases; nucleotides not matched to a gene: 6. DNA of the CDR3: TGTGCCAGCAGCTTGAGTACTAGCGGGTCATACAATGAGCAGTTCTTC. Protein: CASSLSTSGSYNEQFF.

CDR3 bases: TGTGCCAGCAGGACGGGCGGGGGCCCGAACACTGAAGCTTTCTTT. This encodes CASRTGGGPNTEAFF. The chain carries TRBV5-4 and TRBJ1-1, with D possibly being TRBD1 (6 bases). The CDR3 is 15 residues long. V was shortened by 5 bases and J by 1 base, with 15 bases between the two germline ends. CDR1 SGHNT and CDR2 YYREEE come from the germline V gene (reference sequence).

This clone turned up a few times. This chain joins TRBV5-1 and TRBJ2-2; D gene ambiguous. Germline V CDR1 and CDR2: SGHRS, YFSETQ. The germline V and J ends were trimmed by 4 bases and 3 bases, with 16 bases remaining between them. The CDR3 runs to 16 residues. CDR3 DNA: TGCGCCAGCAGCCGCGGTGGGATCGAGGACACCGGGGAGCTGTTTTTT. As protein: CASSRGGIEDTGELFF.

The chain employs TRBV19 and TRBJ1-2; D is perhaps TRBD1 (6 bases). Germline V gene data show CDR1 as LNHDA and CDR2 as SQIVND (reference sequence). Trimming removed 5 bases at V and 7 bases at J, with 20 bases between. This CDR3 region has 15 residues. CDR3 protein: CASSPAGGAGAGYTF. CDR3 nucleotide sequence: TGTGCCAGTAGTCCAGCAGGAGGGGCGGGGGCTGGCTACACCTTC.

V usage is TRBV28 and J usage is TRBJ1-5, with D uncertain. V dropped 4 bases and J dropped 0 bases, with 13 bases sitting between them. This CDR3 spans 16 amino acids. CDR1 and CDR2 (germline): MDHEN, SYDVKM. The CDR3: CASSSPLGSSNQPQHF. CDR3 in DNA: TGTGCCAGCAGTTCCCCCCTAGGGAGTAGCAATCAGCCCCAGCATTTT.

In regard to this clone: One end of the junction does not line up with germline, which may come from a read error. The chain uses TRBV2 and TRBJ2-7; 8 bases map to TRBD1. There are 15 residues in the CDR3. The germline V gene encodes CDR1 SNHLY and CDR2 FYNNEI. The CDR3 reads CASSPDRGLSFEQYF. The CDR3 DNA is TGTGCCAGCAGCCCTGACAGGGGACTGTCCTTCGAGCAGTACTTC. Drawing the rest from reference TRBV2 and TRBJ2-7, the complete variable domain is EPEVTQTPSHQVTQMGQEVILRCVPISNHLYFYWYRQILGQKVEFLVSFYNNEISEKSEIFDDQFSVERPDGSNFTLKIRSTKLEDSAMYFCASSPDRGLSFEQYFGPGTRLTVT.

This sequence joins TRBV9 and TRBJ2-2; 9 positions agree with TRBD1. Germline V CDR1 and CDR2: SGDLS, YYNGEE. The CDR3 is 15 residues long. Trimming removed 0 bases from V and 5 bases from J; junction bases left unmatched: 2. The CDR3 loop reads CASSVGTGVTGELFF. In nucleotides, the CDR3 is TGTGCCAGCAGCGTAGGGACAGGGGTTACCGGGGAGCTGTTTTTT.

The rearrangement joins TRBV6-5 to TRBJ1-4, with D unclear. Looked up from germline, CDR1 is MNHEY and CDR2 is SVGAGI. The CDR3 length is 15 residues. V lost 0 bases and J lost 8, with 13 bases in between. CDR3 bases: TGTGCCAGCAGTTACTCAAGGAATGGGAACGAAAAACTGTTTTTT. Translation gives CASSYSRNGNEKLFF.

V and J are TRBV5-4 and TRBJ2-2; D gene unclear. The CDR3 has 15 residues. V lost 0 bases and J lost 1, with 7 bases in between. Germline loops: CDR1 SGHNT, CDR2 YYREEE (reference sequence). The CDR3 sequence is CASSLEHLNTGELFF. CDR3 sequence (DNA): TGTGCCAGCAGCTTGGAGCACCTGAACACCGGGGAGCTGTTTTTT.